The 21 T cell receptor beta chains below were found in one sample sequenced in a study of blood T cell repertoires in COVID-19. Produced via immunoSEQ multiplex PCR; TCRdb's table is partial and in-frame only. This sample carries about 70,000 clones, approximately 86% of them seen once, and the ten largest clones take about 12%. Sequenced sample: peripheral blood. The receptor source for this set is a human donor in a cohort sampled during active COVID-19.

The table lists this clone with a few counts. The rearrangement uses TRBV11-3 and TRBJ2-1; the D gene is possibly TRBD2 (5 bases). The CDR3 contains 13 residues. V dropped 3 bases and J dropped 3 bases, with 6 bases sitting between them. Germline assignment: CDR1 SGHNT and CDR2 YENEEA. The CDR3 nucleotides read TGTGCCAGCAGCTTGGAGGTCTACAATGAGCAGTTCTTC. Its protein is CASSLEVYNEQFF. The complete variable domain, with remaining parts taken from reference TRBV11-3 and TRBJ2-1, reads EAGVVQSPRYKIIEKKQPVAFWCNPISGHNTLYWYLQNLGQGPELLIRYENEEAVDDSQLPKDRFSAERLKGVDSTLKIQPAELGDSAVYLCASSLEVYNEQFFGPGTRLTVL.

This chain joins TRBV5-1 and TRBJ2-1; 11 nucleotides align to TRBD2. Germline V gene sequence: CDR1 SGHRS, CDR2 YFSETQ. V gave up 3 bases and J gave up 5 bases; unmatched junction bases: 7. CDR3 size: 16 residues. The CDR3 reads CASSSIAGGINNEQFF. The CDR3 region has the DNA TGCGCCAGCAGCTCCATAGCGGGGGGGATTAACAATGAGCAGTTCTTC.

The gene calls are TRBV28 and TRBJ1-4; TRBD1 matches 8 bases. This CDR3 has 16 residues. Germline loops: CDR1 MDHEN, CDR2 SYDVKM. V lost 2 bases, J lost 8 bases, and 10 bases stayed unmatched. The CDR3 coding sequence is TGTGCCAGCAGTTTACGCTTTGGACAGGGAAACGAAAAACTGTTTTTT. Protein sequence: CASSLRFGQGNEKLFF.

The V call is TRBV7-2, the J call TRBJ1-6; TRBD1 might be the D (6 bases). Trimming removed 4 bases at V and 4 bases at J, with 14 bases between. The CDR3 contains 16 residues. Germline CDR1 and CDR2: SGHTA and FQGNSA. The CDR3 bases are TGTGCCAGCAGCTACCGACAGGTGGGGTATAATTCACCCCTCCACTTT. Translated, it gives CASSYRQVGYNSPLHF.

The chain uses TRBV3-1 (or the pseudogene TRBV3-2) and TRBJ1-1, with D unclear. Per germline, CDR1 LGHDT and CDR2 YNNKEL (reference sequence). V was pared by 0 bases and J by 0 bases, with 17 bases between. CDR3 size: 18 residues. The CDR3 loop is CASSQEVWFGFMNTEAFF. The CDR3 DNA is TGTGCCAGCAGCCAAGAGGTTTGGTTCGGGTTCATGAACACTGAAGCTTTCTTT.

A single count supports this clone. This chain connects TRBV27 to TRBJ2-7; TRBD1 matches 8 bases. CDR1 is MNHEY, CDR2 SMNVEV, per germline (reference sequence). V was pared by 2 bases and J by 1 base, with 1 base of the junction left unmatched. The CDR3 runs to 14 residues. CDR3 DNA: TGTGCCAGCAGTTTAGGGACAGGTTCCTACGAGCAGTACTTC. This encodes CASSLGTGSYEQYF.

CDR3 in DNA: TGTGCCAGCTATGAAACGGCAGGCCGTGGTTCACCCCTCCACTTT. This sequence encodes CASYETAGRGSPLHF. The chain links TRBV2 to TRBJ1-6, with D unclear. CDR1 is SNHLY and CDR2 is FYNNEI in the germline V gene. The CDR3 covers 15 residues. Trimming left V 8 bases short and J 9 bases short, with 20 bases between.

The chain couples TRBV4-1 to TRBJ1-4; 7 bases line up with TRBD1. Germline V gene lookup returns CDR1 MGHRA and CDR2 YSYEKL. The CDR3 has 13 residues. V gave up 2 bases and J gave up 11 bases; unmatched junction bases: 5. CDR3 sequence reads: CASSQLQGVKLFF. The CDR3 coding sequence is TGCGCCAGCAGCCAACTCCAGGGGGTTAAACTGTTTTTT.

The chain links TRBV27 to TRBJ2-5, with a tentative D call TRBD1 (6 bases). This CDR3 comprises 17 residues. Germline V gives CDR1 MNHEY, CDR2 SMNVEV (reference sequence). V was pared by 3 bases and J by 2 bases, with 19 bases between. The CDR3 DNA is TGTGCCAGCAGTTTGCGTCCCTTGGACAGAGTACAAGAGACCCAGTACTTC. As protein: CASSLRPLDRVQETQYF.

The chain uses TRBV10-3 and TRBJ1-5; TRBD1 might be the D (6 bases). V lost 0 bases, J lost 0 bases, and 12 bases lay in between. Per the germline V gene, CDR1 is ENHRY and CDR2 is SYGVKD. The CDR3 contains 17 residues. CDR3 region: CAISESGQSYSNQPQHF. The CDR3, as DNA: TGTGCCATCAGTGAGTCAGGACAGAGTTATAGCAATCAGCCCCAGCATTTT.

This clone was observed a handful of times. J is TRBJ1-2 and V is TRBV14; 8 bases are shared with TRBD1. With 3 bases clipped from V and 3 bases from J, the junction kept 9 bases outside the gene matches. Germline V gene sequence: CDR1 SGHDN, CDR2 FVKESK. CDR3 length: 16 residues. Here the CDR3 reads CASSHLADRDYYGYTF. CDR3 DNA: TGTGCCAGCAGCCATCTCGCGGACAGGGACTACTATGGCTACACCTTC.

The genes are TRBV7-2 and TRBJ2-3; 11 nucleotides agree with TRBD2. Trimming cost V 3 bases and J 2 bases; bases outside gene matches: 4. CDR1 SGHTA and CDR2 FQGNSA come from the germline V gene. The CDR3 has 16 residues. Here the CDR3 reads CASSFLAGGITDTQYF. The CDR3 bases are TGTGCCAGCAGCTTCTTAGCGGGGGGGATCACAGATACGCAGTATTTT.

CDR3 in amino acids: CASSVGGTGSNYGYTF. DNA for the CDR3: TGTGCCAGCAGCGTAGGCGGGACAGGGTCTAACTATGGCTACACCTTC. V gene TRBV9 combines with J gene TRBJ1-2; 9 bases align to TRBD1. Germline CDR1 SGDLS, CDR2 YYNGEE. With V trimmed by 0 bases and J by 0 bases, 3 bases remained unmatched. This CDR3 comprises 16 residues. Drawing the rest from reference TRBV9 and TRBJ1-2, the complete variable domain is DSGVTQTPKHLITATGQRVTLRCSPRSGDLSVYWYQQSLDQGLQFLIQYYNGEERAKGNILERFSAQQFPDLHSELNLSSLELGDSALYFCASSVGGTGSNYGYTFGSGTRLTVV.

The V gene is TRBV19, the J gene TRBJ2-7, with TRBD1 matching over 7 bases. The germline V gene has CDR1 LNHDA and CDR2 SQIVND (reference sequence). The CDR3 is 14 amino acids. J gave up 3 bases and V 5 bases, and 7 bases lay outside the gene matches. The CDR3 DNA reads TGTGCCAGTAGTTCGGGACAGCCTTTCTACGAGCAGTACTTC. Protein: CASSSGQPFYEQYF.

This clone was found once. The J gene is TRBJ2-7, the V gene TRBV3-1 (or the pseudogene TRBV3-2); D is unresolved. Germline CDR1 LGHDT, CDR2 YNNKEL (reference sequence). V was trimmed by 1 base and J by 3 bases, leaving 7 bases between them. There are 13 residues in the CDR3. CDR3: CASSQGHSYEQYF. CDR3 in DNA: TGTGCCAGCAGCCAAGGACACAGCTACGAGCAGTACTTC.

The V gene is TRBV7-6, the J gene TRBJ2-1, with D perhaps matching TRBD2 (5 bases). Trimming shortened V by 5 bases and J by 0 bases, and 14 bases separated the two germline ends. Germline V gene data show CDR1 as SGHVS and CDR2 as FNYEAQ. The CDR3 covers 16 residues. The chain's CDR3 is CASSPYGLFSYNEQFF. DNA of the CDR3: TGTGCCAGCAGCCCATATGGACTCTTCTCCTACAATGAGCAGTTCTTC.

The V gene is TRBV5-5, the J gene TRBJ1-2; 9 positions agree with TRBD1. CDR1 SGHKS and CDR2 YYEKEE come from the germline V gene (reference sequence). Germline trimming cut 4 bases from V and 4 bases from J; bases unmatched to any gene: 5. The CDR3 contains 14 residues. CDR3: CASSRDRVGYGYTF. As DNA, the CDR3 is TGTGCCAGCAGCCGGGACAGGGTAGGCTATGGCTACACCTTC.

This rearrangement joins TRBV7-3 to TRBJ2-2; 12 bases are shared with TRBD2. The CDR3 extends over 16 amino acids. Per germline, CDR1 SGHTA and CDR2 FQGTGA. V shed 5 bases and J 1 base; nucleotides not matched to a gene: 2. The CDR3 loop is CASSRTSGVNTGELFF. The CDR3 nucleotides read TGTGCCAGCAGCCGGACTAGCGGGGTGAACACCGGGGAGCTGTTTTTT.

The genes are TRBV18 and TRBJ2-1, with a tentative D call TRBD2 (5 bases). Germline V gene lookup returns CDR1 KGHSH and CDR2 LQKENI. V was cut by 3 bases and J by 6 bases, with 18 bases left in between. The CDR3 runs to 16 residues. CDR3 sequence: CASSPQARGSANEQFF. The CDR3 DNA is TGTGCCAGCTCACCTCAGGCCCGGGGATCCGCCAATGAGCAGTTCTTC.

V gene TRBV6-1 combines with J gene TRBJ2-3, with a possible D match to TRBD2 (5 bases). The CDR3 totals 18 residues. Trimming stripped 2 bases from V and 2 bases from J, with 20 bases between. Germline V gives CDR1 MNHNS, CDR2 SASEGT. The CDR3 DNA sequence: TGTGCCAGCAGTGAATCTCGCAACCCGGACTCTTACACAGATACGCAGTATTTT. This encodes CASSESRNPDSYTDTQYF.

The V and J genes are TRBV7-2 and TRBJ1-2; 10 nucleotides line up with TRBD1. Trimming cost V 6 bases and J 10 bases; bases outside gene matches: 11. This CDR3 comprises 14 residues. In germline, CDR1 is SGHTA, CDR2 FQGNSA. This CDR3 reads CASRVAGTGAIYTF. The CDR3 region has the DNA TGTGCCAGCAGGGTTGCCGGGACAGGGGCCATCTACACCTTC.